This entry lists 16 T cell receptor beta chains sequenced from one sample in a study of cytotoxic CD8 clonotypes in ibrutinib-treated CLL. This table comes from immunoSEQ multiplex PCR, and its TCRdb copy is limited to in-frame clones, with some not included. The sample lists about 40,000 clones, about 70% occurring once. This specimen consisted of PBMCs, obtained at disease progression, from a patient treated with ibrutinib. All receptors derive from a human donor with chronic lymphocytic leukemia.

The V gene is TRBV6-1, the J gene TRBJ1-5; D may be TRBD1 (6 bases). This CDR3 region has 17 residues. Germline V gives CDR1 MNHNS, CDR2 SASEGT. Between the trimmed V and J ends, which lost 2 bases and 0 bases, there was a span of 14 bases. CDR3 sequence (DNA): TGTGCCAGCAGTGAAAAAGGAGGGGGGGTTAGCAATCAGCCCCAGCATTTT. This sequence encodes CASSEKGGGVSNQPQHF.

The gene calls are TRBV7-8 and TRBJ2-1; D might be TRBD1 (5 bases). CDR1 SGHVS and CDR2 FQNEAQ come from the germline V gene. With 1 base removed from V and 8 bases from J, the gap between germline ends came to 15 bases. The length of the CDR3 is 15 residues. CDR3 in DNA: TGTGCCAGCAGCTTAGATGGGGCGGAGCTCGATGAGCAGTTCTTC. This encodes CASSLDGAELDEQFF. The complete variable domain, with remaining parts taken from reference TRBV7-8 and TRBJ2-1, reads GAGVSQSPRYKVAKRGQDVALRCDPISGHVSLFWYQQALGQGPEFLTYFQNEAQLDKSGLPSDRFFAERPEGSVSTLKIQRTQQEDSAVYLCASSLDGAELDEQFFGPGTRLTVL.

The J gene is TRBJ1-4, the V gene TRBV6-1, with D unclear. This CDR3 has 11 residues. The germline V gene has CDR1 MNHNS and CDR2 SASEGT. V lost 1 base, J lost 11 bases, and 5 bases lay in between. In DNA, the CDR3 is TGTGCCAGCAGTGAAGGGATTAAACTGTTTTTT. Translation gives CASSEGIKLFF.

This clone was recorded a few times. The genes are TRBV6-5 and TRBJ2-2; D uncertain. Germline-derived CDR1 and CDR2 are MNHEY and SVGAGI. This CDR3 is built from 16 residues. V was pared by 6 bases and J by 4 bases, with 18 bases between. This chain's CDR3 is CASSYRSLLGTGELFF. Here the CDR3 DNA reads TGTGCCAGCAGCTACCGTTCGTTGCTTGGCACCGGGGAGCTGTTTTTT.

V and J are TRBV27 and TRBJ2-4, with TRBD1 matching over 8 bases. CDR1 is MNHEY and CDR2 is SMNVEV in the germline V gene (reference sequence). V dropped 5 bases and J dropped 9; count of bases not matched to a gene: 6. The CDR3 has 13 amino acids. The CDR3 coding sequence is TGTGCCAGCAGTGAAGACAGGGGAAGCATTCAGTACTTC. As protein: CASSEDRGSIQYF.

About this clone: The sample has other DNA sequences that encode this CDR3 too. The genes are TRBV25-1 and TRBJ2-7, with TRBD1 identical over 9 bases. Germline V gene lookup returns CDR1 MGHDK and CDR2 SYGVNS. The CDR3 extends over 13 amino acids. V was clipped by 6 bases and J by 2 bases; unmatched bases: 2. The CDR3 region has the DNA TGTGCCAGCAGGAGGACAGGGGCCTACGAGCAGTACTTC. Translated: CASRRTGAYEQYF.

The rearrangement uses TRBV27 and TRBJ2-1; 7 nucleotides agree with TRBD2. This CDR3 comprises 16 residues. The V segment lost 4 bases and the J segment 0 bases; nucleotides outside the gene matches: 6. Germline lookup yields CDR1 MNHEY and CDR2 SMNVEV (reference sequence). The CDR3 protein is CASSSRDYYSYNEQFF. The CDR3, as DNA: TGTGCCAGCAGTTCCCGGGACTACTACTCCTACAATGAGCAGTTCTTC.

The rearrangement uses TRBV28 and TRBJ1-1; no definite D call. The V and J ends lost 11 bases and 0 bases respectively, with 19 bases between them. Germline CDR1 is MDHEN and CDR2 is SYDVKM. The CDR3 contains 15 residues. CDR3 sequence: CAHGHYLGMNTEAFF. The CDR3 DNA follows: TGTGCCCATGGGCACTACCTGGGGATGAACACTGAAGCTTTCTTT. Filled out from reference TRBV28 and TRBJ1-1, the complete variable domain reads DVKVTQSSRYLVKRTGEKVFLECVQDMDHENMFWYRQDPGLGLRLIYFSYDVKMKEKGDIPEGYSVSREKKERFSLILESASTNQTSMYLCAHGHYLGMNTEAFFGQGTRLTVV.

This sequence joins TRBV5-1 and TRBJ2-7; D might be TRBD1 (6 bases). The V and J ends lost 0 bases and 6 bases respectively, with 13 bases between them. Germline V gene sequence: CDR1 SGHRS, CDR2 YFSETQ. This CDR3 contains 14 residues. The CDR3 loop is CASSLAARGSEQYF. The DNA of the CDR3 is TGCGCCAGCAGCTTGGCGGCCAGGGGCTCCGAGCAGTACTTC. The whole variable domain, remainder taken from reference TRBV5-1 and TRBJ2-7, is KAGVTQTPRYLIKTRGQQVTLSCSPISGHRSVSWYQQTPGQGLQFLFEYFSETQRNKGNFPGRFSGRQFSNSRSEMNVSTLELGDSALYLCASSLAARGSEQYFGPGTRLTVT.

The rearrangement joins TRBV9 to TRBJ1-2, with D perhaps TRBD1 (6 bases). Germline loops: CDR1 SGDLS, CDR2 YYNGEE. Between the trimmed V and J ends, which lost 0 bases and 5 bases, there was a span of 14 bases. The CDR3 contains 15 residues. CDR3 sequence reads: CASSVGGAGSYGYTF. CDR3 sequence (DNA): TGTGCCAGCAGCGTAGGGGGGGCCGGCTCTTATGGCTACACCTTC.

This clone was picked up a small number of times. This chain joins TRBV5-4 and TRBJ2-2, with 7 bases matching TRBD2. CDR3 length: 17 amino acids. Trimming cost V 0 bases and J 5 bases; bases outside gene matches: 10. The germline V gene has CDR1 SGHNT and CDR2 YYREEE (reference sequence). CDR3 nucleotide sequence: TGTGCCAGCAGCTTGGTCTCAGCGGGGAGGCGAACCGGGGAGCTGTTTTTT. It yields the protein CASSLVSAGRRTGELFF.

The table lists this clone with a count of one. The chain recombines TRBV28 with TRBJ1-3, with 9 bases identical to TRBD1. Germline CDR1 is MDHEN and CDR2 is SYDVKM. V dropped 8 bases and J dropped 0; count of bases not matched to a gene: 8. This CDR3 spans 16 amino acids. The CDR3 loop reads CASARDRALSGNTIYF. The CDR3, as DNA: TGTGCCAGCGCCCGGGACAGGGCCCTCTCTGGAAACACCATATATTTT.

The chain uses TRBV18 and TRBJ1-4; D not resolved. CDR1 KGHSH and CDR2 LQKENI come from the germline V gene. The CDR3 is 15 residues long. V was trimmed by 8 bases and J by 0 bases, leaving 13 bases between them. The CDR3 loop is CASTPDLATNEKLFF. The CDR3 DNA follows: TGTGCCAGCACCCCGGATCTGGCAACTAATGAAAAACTGTTTTTT.

This clone occurred a few times. The chain has TRBV6-4 and TRBJ1-4; D unresolved. Trimming left V 2 bases short and J 0 bases short, with 13 bases between. This CDR3 comprises 17 residues. Germline lookup yields CDR1 MRHNA and CDR2 SNTAGT. CDR3 region: CASSDPKSGTTNEKLFF. CDR3 nucleotide sequence: TGTGCCAGCAGTGACCCTAAATCCGGGACAACTAATGAAAAACTGTTTTTT.

The chain combines TRBV18 with TRBJ2-7, with 7 bases lining up with TRBD1. Germline CDR1 reads KGHSH; CDR2 reads LQKENI. The CDR3 contains 14 residues. V lost 2 bases to trimming and J lost 5 bases; unmatched junction nucleotides: 6. Here the CDR3 DNA reads TGTGCCAGCTCACCAGGTGACAGGGAGAACGAGCAGTACTTC. Translation gives CASSPGDRENEQYF.

The CDR3 bases are TGTGCCAGCAGTAAGACTAGCGGGGGCTATAGGGATGAGCAGTTCTTC. Its protein is CASSKTSGGYRDEQFF. The V gene is TRBV2, the J gene TRBJ2-1; 12 positions agree with TRBD2. CDR3 length: 16 amino acids. V lost 5 bases and J lost 8; bases outside the gene matches: 10. Germline CDR1 reads SNHLY; CDR2 reads FYNNEI.